This T cell receptor beta chain stems from a study of cytotoxic CD8 clonotypes in ibrutinib-treated CLL. Germline CDR1 and CDR2: SGHTA and FQGNSA. This CDR3 contains 12 residues. The V end was cut by 0 bases, the J end by 10 bases, with 4 bases between. Sequencing used immunoSEQ multiplex PCR; TCRdb keeps in-frame clones, though not all of them. The table shows 200,000 or so clones, with nearly 80% occurring only once. Study-wide results and caveats: An increase in clonality occurred at ibrutinib response, followed by a return toward baseline at progression.

This clone was counted a single time. The antigen is undetermined. This clonotype originated in a human donor with chronic lymphocytic leukemia. The chain couples TRBV7-2 to TRBJ1-6, with unresolved D. Sequencing was performed on PBMCs, taken after 12 months of ibrutinib treatment. The CDR3 DNA sequence: TGTGCCAGCAGCTTAGCATCCTCACCCCTCCACTTT. As protein: CASSLASSPLHF.